The source of this TCR beta chain is a study of blood T cells in healthy people across ages. Study conclusions and caveats: It was the long-lived donors that had more naive CD4+ cells and higher diversity than aged donors. The study found TCR beta diversity correlated strongly with naive T cell percentage.

This clonotype was found once. Its antigen is undetermined. With a J-beta primer mix and a sample-barcoded 5' primer, a second PCR ran about 7 to 11 cycles. In TCRdb, the 5' RACE reads were re-called with MiXCR into one record per CDR3 protein. The sample shows under 950,000 distinct CDR3 sequences, 20% to 25% of them seen only once. The people who gave samples were healthy Caucasians from Russia, aged roughly 6 to 95. Trimming took 4 bases from V and 6 from J, leaving 8 bases between them. CDR1 is SQVTM and CDR2 is ANQGSEA in the germline V gene. This CDR3 contains 11 residues. The chain links TRBV29-1 to TRBJ2-3; D not certain. Sequencing was done on a sample of blood. The sequence came from a man between 65 and 85 years old in good health. The CDR3 nucleotides are TGCAGCGTTGTCAGTGGGGATACGCAGTATTTT. Translating it yields CSVVSGDTQYF.